This T cell receptor beta chain is drawn from a study of blood T cells in healthy people across ages. A second PCR of roughly 7 to 11 cycles used a sample-barcoded 5' primer and a J-beta primer mix. A single record per CDR3 protein comes from TCRdb applying MiXCR to the 5' RACE reads. The repertoire has approximately 1,100,000 distinct CDR3 sequences, 35% to 50% of them found once; the top ten carry 15% to 20%. Germline trimming cut 9 bases from V and 6 bases from J; bases unmatched to any gene: 14. The germline V gene encodes CDR1 MNHNS and CDR2 SASEGT. This CDR3 comprises 16 residues. Sequencing was carried out using blood. The sequence was collected from a woman aged 60-75 years in good health. This chain joins TRBV6-1 and TRBJ2-3; TRBD1 matches at 11 bases. In DNA form, the CDR3 reads TGTGCCAGTCCGGACAGGGGGCCCACGGGCTCCGATACGCAGTATTTT. It encodes CASPDRGPTGSDTQYF.